This is a list of T cell receptor beta chains from one sample in a study of blood T cell repertoires in COVID-19. The repertoire was sequenced with immunoSEQ multiplex PCR; TCRdb's copy has only in-frame clones and lacks some. The sample records fewer than 350,000 clones, roughly 89% being singletons. Sequenced sample: PBMCs or T cells enriched from blood (not recorded which). These TCRs come from a middle-aged woman who had recovered from COVID-19. CDR3s leave out the opening cysteine and the closing phenylalanine or tryptophan.

v_gene	j_gene	CDR3aa
TRBV11-2	TRBJ2-1	ASSLATGFTLQF
TRBV7-2	TRBJ2-5	ASSSSNMETQY
TRBV4-3	TRBJ1-2	ASSRHGQGGGYT
TRBV25-1	TRBJ1-1	ASSGGRTEAF
TRBV30	TRBJ1-3	AWIRQSGNTIY
TRBV4-3	TRBJ2-1	ASSHGLAGGFEQF
TRBV28	TRBJ2-6	ASSPESLSGANVLT
TRBV7-2	TRBJ2-7	ASKTGTGNYEQY
TRBV2	TRBJ1-4	ASSPPGQGSEKLF
TRBV7-2	TRBJ2-2	ASSLAGVTGELF
TRBV20-1	TRBJ1-1	SASRGTEAF
TRBV4-1	TRBJ2-5	ASSQGAGQETQY
TRBV18	TRBJ2-7	ASSPPAAVDEQY
TRBV21-1	TRBJ2-3	ASSKEGGRCRGRDTQY
TRBV15	TRBJ2-5	ATSRDRMAGAQTQY
TRBV7-9	TRBJ1-1	ASSALAGNTEAF
TRBV27	TRBJ1-1	ASSPGRPRANTEAF
TRBV5-6	TRBJ1-5	ASSLGRYSNQPQH
TRBV28	TRBJ2-7	ASIPSRPGSTEQY
TRBV9	TRBJ1-1	ASSGRTGDTEAF
TRBV18	TRBJ1-1	ASSVQEGAF
TRBV20-1	TRBJ2-1	RGASGNEQF
TRBV5-4	TRBJ1-3	ASSLGGLGNTIY
TRBV30	TRBJ2-1	AWRVRGGGHEQF
TRBV4-3	TRBJ2-2	ASSLLTGTNTGELF
TRBV28	TRBJ2-7	ASGGTGTYEQY
TRBV6-2/TRBV6-3	TRBJ2-2	ASSRGSPGELF